The rows below give T cell receptor beta chains drawn from one sample of a study of shared clonotypes between healthy human individuals. Only in-frame clones appear in the TCRdb table, and some are missing; sequencing was by immunoSEQ multiplex PCR. The sample contains about 1.5 million clones, 95% to 99% of which appear only once. Sequenced sample: naive CD4+ T cells sorted from blood. The receptors here all came from a man aged 25 to 45 in good health. CDR3s include the opening cysteine and the closing phenylalanine or tryptophan. D genes are given only for firm matches.

j_call v_call d_call cdr3_length cdr3_nt cdr3_aa
TRBJ2-2 TRBV18 . 14 TGTGCCAGCTCACTACTAGTACGGACCGGGGAGCTGTTTTTT CASSLLVRTGELFF
TRBJ2-7 TRBV5-4 TRBD1 14 TGTGCCAGCAGCGGAAAGACAGGGGACTACGAGCAGTACTTC CASSGKTGDYEQYF
TRBJ2-7 TRBV5-1 . 15 TGCGCCAGCAGCCTAAAGGGACCTACTGACTACGAGCAGTACTTC CASSLKGPTDYEQYF
TRBJ2-5 TRBV5-1 . 16 TGCGCCAGCAGCCCATTTCGTAAGGGTGGGGAAGAGACCCAGTACTTC CASSPFRKGGEETQYF
TRBJ2-3 TRBV13 TRBD1 17 TGTGCCAGCAGCTTAGGTGGGACAGGGGGCTGGGCAGATACGCAGTATTTT CASSLGGTGGWADTQYF
TRBJ2-5 TRBV18 . 13 TGTGCCAGCTCACCATCGCCCCAAGAGACCCAGTACTTC CASSPSPQETQYF
TRBJ1-4 TRBV15 . 16 TGTGCCACCAGCACTATCCGGGACGCCCAGAAGGAAAAACTGTTTTTT CATSTIRDAQKEKLFF
TRBJ1-2 TRBV19 . 13 TGTGCCAGTCAACTTACAATAGACGATCGCTACACCTTC CASQLTIDDRYTF
TRBJ2-1 TRBV10-3 . 14 TGTGCCATCAGTGAGCTTCTAGCCCACAATGAGCAGTTCTTC CAISELLAHNEQFF
TRBJ2-2 TRBV18 TRBD1 17 TGTGCCAGCTCACCGGGTTCGGGACAGGGATTCTTCGGGGAGCTGTTTTTT CASSPGSGQGFFGELFF
TRBJ1-4 TRBV6-1 . 13 TGTGCCAGCAGTGGAAACATGAGGGAAAAACTGTTTTTT CASSGNMREKLFF
TRBJ1-2 TRBV2 TRBD1 14 TGTGCCAGCAGATCGGGACAGGGGAACTATGGCTACACCTTC CASRSGQGNYGYTF
TRBJ1-4 TRBV5-8 . 14 TGTGCCAGCAGACCCTTGGGCCGAAATGAAAAACTGTTTTTT CASRPLGRNEKLFF
TRBJ1-5 TRBV5-4 . 12 TGTGCCAGCAGCTTGGATTATCAGCCCCAGCATTTT CASSLDYQPQHF
TRBJ1-1 TRBV28 . 12 TGTGCCAGCAGTTTACGCAGGGTTGAAGCTTTCTTT CASSLRRVEAFF
TRBJ1-5 TRBV6-5 . 12 TGTGCCAGCATGGGAGCAAATCAGCCCCAGCATTTT CASMGANQPQHF
TRBJ2-1 TRBV19 TRBD1 14 TGTGCCAGTAGCGGGACAGGGGCGGTGGGGGAGCAGTTCTTC CASSGTGAVGEQFF
TRBJ2-7 TRBV11-2 . 15 TGTGCCAGCAGCTTAGCGGGAGTATTTGCCTACGAGCAGTACTTC CASSLAGVFAYEQYF
TRBJ2-6 TRBV5-1 TRBD1 15 TGCGCCAGCAGCTTGACAGGGGCAGGGGCCAACGTCCTGACTTTC CASSLTGAGANVLTF
TRBJ1-4 TRBV25-1 . 14 TGTGCCAGCAGTGACGGCCAAATTAATGAAAAACTGTTTTTT CASSDGQINEKLFF
TRBJ2-2 TRBV28 TRBD2 13 TGTGCCAGCAGTTCGGGAGGCACCGGGGAGCTGTTTTTT CASSSGGTGELFF
TRBJ1-3 TRBV27 . 13 TGTGCCAGCGCCTCCTCCGGTGGAAACACCATATATTTT CASASSGGNTIYF
TRBJ2-1 TRBV29-1 TRBD2 15 TGCAGCGTGGAGATTAGCGGGGGATCCTACAATGAGCAGTTCTTC CSVEISGGSYNEQFF
TRBJ2-1 TRBV2 TRBD1 15 TGTGCCAGCAGACCGACGACAGGGGGCTGGGATGAGCAGTTCTTC CASRPTTGGWDEQFF